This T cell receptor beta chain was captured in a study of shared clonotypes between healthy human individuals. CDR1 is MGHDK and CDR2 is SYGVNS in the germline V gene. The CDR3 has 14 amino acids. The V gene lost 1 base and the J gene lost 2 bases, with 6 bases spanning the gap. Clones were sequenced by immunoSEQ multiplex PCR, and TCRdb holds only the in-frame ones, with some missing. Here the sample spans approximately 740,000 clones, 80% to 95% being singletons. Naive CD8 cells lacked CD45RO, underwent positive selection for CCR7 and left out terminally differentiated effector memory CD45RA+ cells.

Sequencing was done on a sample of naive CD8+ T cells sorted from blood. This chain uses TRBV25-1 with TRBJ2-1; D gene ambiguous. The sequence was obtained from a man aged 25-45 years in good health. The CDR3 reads CASSELGTYNEQFF. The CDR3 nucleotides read TGTGCCAGCAGTGAATTGGGCACCTACAATGAGCAGTTCTTC.